Listed here is a single T cell receptor beta chain. The data were obtained in a study of blood T cell repertoires in COVID-19. Turning to the study itself: Acute and convalescent COVID-19 samples came from the United States, Italy and Spain. In each case, the material was cDNA or gDNA derived from T cells, B-cell-depleted T cells, or PBMCs.

As processed by the authors: Amplification of reference gene primers provided the estimated nucleated cell counts. The data were produced by immunoSEQ multiplex PCR, yet TCRdb's version contains in-frame clones alone and is incomplete. V and J calls and clone size are those listed in that table; D and trimming were worked out from the DNA. The sample has fewer than 250,000 clones; around 90% are singletons. Trimming removed 6 bases from V and 2 bases from J, with 16 bases in between. The CDR3 runs 15 residues. Germline V gene sequence: CDR1 LNHDA, CDR2 SQIVND (reference sequence). The sample taken for sequencing was peripheral blood. The TCR sequence derives from a man aged 55 to 69 with acute or convalescent COVID-19. The V and J genes are TRBV19 and TRBJ1-2, with D uncertain. In DNA form, the CDR3 reads TGTGCCAGTAGCACCGCCCGACGGGAAAACTATGGCTACACCTTC. Translated, it gives CASSTARRENYGYTF.